The 27 T cell receptor beta chains presented below share a single source sample, sequenced in a study of cytomegalovirus exposure and HLA in healthy donors. PCR involved 60 Vbeta and 13 Jbeta primers. The protocol was immunoSEQ multiplex PCR, while the TCRdb copy is restricted to in-frame clones and leaves out a portion. The sample lists roughly 180,000 clones; 79% were seen once. The sequenced sample consisted of PBMCs. The source of these receptors is a girl aged 5-17 years in good health and CMV-seropositive.

This clone showed up just once. The chain employs TRBV4-1 and TRBJ2-1, with 7 positions matching TRBD1. Germline CDR1 is MGHRA and CDR2 is YSYEKL. J was trimmed by 10 bases and V by 4 bases; bases with no gene match: 16. The CDR3 contains 16 residues. CDR3 in amino acids: CASSPLRTGSKGEQFF. CDR3 nucleotides: TGCGCCAGCAGCCCACTCCGGACAGGTTCAAAAGGAGAGCAGTTCTTC.

This clone appeared a few times. This chain links TRBV11-3 with TRBJ2-7, with 12 bases fitting TRBD2. Germline CDR1 and CDR2: SGHNT and YENEEA. The CDR3 is 14 residues long. Trimming removed 8 bases from V and 5 bases from J; junction bases left unmatched: 7. CDR3 nucleotides: TGTGCCAGCTCACTCAGACTAGCGGGGGACGAGCAGTACTTC. Translation gives CASSLRLAGDEQYF.

The rearrangement uses TRBV7-9 and TRBJ1-6; D remains unclear. V gave up 6 bases and J gave up 8 bases, with 8 bases separating them. There are 12 residues in the CDR3. Germline-derived CDR1 and CDR2 are SEHNR and FQNEAQ (reference sequence). Here the CDR3 DNA reads TGTGCCAGCAGTCCTCAGGATTCACCCCTCCACTTT. Translating it yields CASSPQDSPLHF. Drawing the rest from reference TRBV7-9 and TRBJ1-6, the complete variable domain is DTGVSQNPRHKITKRGQNVTFRCDPISEHNRLYWYRQTLGQGPEFLTYFQNEAQLEKSRLLSDRFSAERPKGSFSTLEIQRTEQGDSAMYLCASSPQDSPLHFGNGTRLTVT.

In this sample, this clone turned up once. The rearrangement joins TRBV4-1 to TRBJ2-7, with TRBD2 matching over 9 bases. With 2 bases clipped from V and 2 bases from J, the junction kept 4 bases outside the gene matches. Germline V lookup: CDR1 MGHRA, CDR2 YSYEKL. The CDR3 consists of 15 residues. The CDR3 DNA is TGCGCCAGCAGCCAACCATCTAGCGGGGCCTACGAGCAGTACTTC. It specifies CASSQPSSGAYEQYF.

This clone was observed a handful of times. CDR3 sequence reads: CASHMDTSSYEQYF. The DNA for the CDR3 is TGTGCCAGCCATATGGACACATCTAGCTACGAGCAGTACTTC. The rearrangement uses TRBV6-1 and TRBJ2-7, with D possibly TRBD1 on 5 matching bases. The germline V gene encodes CDR1 MNHNS and CDR2 SASEGT. Trimming took 8 bases from V and 3 from J, leaving 17 bases between them. The CDR3 loop spans 14 amino acids.

A remark on this clone: At one end the junction does not follow the germline gene, possibly because of a read error. Within the sample, other DNA sequences also encode this same CDR3. The rearrangement joins TRBV12-5 to TRBJ1-1; possible D gene TRBD1, 6 bases. In germline, CDR1 is LGHNT, CDR2 FRNRAP. The CDR3 runs to 16 residues. The CDR3 region has the DNA TGCGCTAGTGGTTTGGTACTACCGGGGGGCGTCACTGAAGCTTTCTTT. This encodes CASGLVLPGGVTEAFF.

The chain combines TRBV2 with TRBJ2-2, with D possibly TRBD1 on 5 matching bases. V was cut by 6 bases and J by 0 bases, with 11 bases left in between. CDR1 and CDR2 from the germline V gene are SNHLY and FYNNEI. The CDR3 covers 15 residues. CDR3 amino acids: CASRLGPANTGELFF. The CDR3 nucleotides are TGTGCCAGCAGGTTGGGGCCGGCGAACACCGGGGAGCTGTTTTTT.

This chain joins TRBV15 and TRBJ1-3, with D possibly TRBD1 on 6 matching bases. Per germline, CDR1 LNHNV and CDR2 YYDKDF (reference sequence). The CDR3 contains 14 residues. The germline V and J ends were trimmed by 11 bases and 3 bases, with 17 bases remaining between them. The chain's CDR3 is CAAEQGGLGNTIYF. CDR3 in DNA: TGTGCCGCTGAACAGGGTGGACTTGGAAACACCATATATTTT.

This clone was seen more than once but under ten times. This chain uses TRBV10-2 with TRBJ1-1; D is unresolved. V lost 0 bases, J lost 0 bases, and 11 bases lay in between. This CDR3 comprises 16 residues. Germline values: CDR1 WSHSY, CDR2 SAAADI. The CDR3 nucleotides read TGCGCCAGCAGTGAGTCCCCTCCGGGGATGAACACTGAAGCTTTCTTT. It is translated as CASSESPPGMNTEAFF.

This clone was seen a few times. The J gene is TRBJ2-1, the V gene TRBV6-4; 7 nucleotides align to TRBD2. V trimming: 3 bases; J trimming: 5 bases; junction bases outside the gene matches: 4. The germline gives CDR1 MRHNA, CDR2 SNTAGT. The CDR3 spans 14 residues. CDR3 protein: CASSDGGGHNEQFF. Written as DNA, the CDR3 is TGTGCCAGCAGTGATGGGGGAGGGCACAATGAGCAGTTCTTC.

The rearrangement uses TRBV2 and TRBJ1-2, with 7 bases that match TRBD1. This CDR3 has 19 amino acids. V gave up 6 bases and J gave up 5 bases; unmatched junction bases: 24. Germline V gene data show CDR1 as SNHLY and CDR2 as FYNNEI. This CDR3 reads CASRGTLNSWRGRNYGYTF. Here the CDR3 DNA reads TGTGCCAGCAGGGGGACCCTAAACTCGTGGAGGGGGCGAAATTATGGCTACACCTTC. The variable domain in full, with the rest retrieved from reference TRBV2 and TRBJ1-2, is EPEVTQTPSHQVTQMGQEVILRCVPISNHLYFYWYRQILGQKVEFLVSFYNNEISEKSEIFDDQFSVERPDGSNFTLKIRSTKLEDSAMYFCASRGTLNSWRGRNYGYTFGSGTRLTVV.

The chain combines TRBV4-1 with TRBJ1-5, with 7 bases matching TRBD1. Germline lookup yields CDR1 MGHRA and CDR2 YSYEKL. J lost 5 bases, V lost 6 bases, and 16 bases had no gene match. The CDR3 totals 17 residues. CDR3 loop: CASRHTWARGADQPQHF. The CDR3 nucleotides are TGCGCCAGCAGACACACCTGGGCCAGGGGGGCTGATCAGCCCCAGCATTTT.

The sample holds a few counts of this clone. Other DNA sequences in this sample translate to the same CDR3. The V call is TRBV7-2, the J call TRBJ1-5; no clear D gene. V lost 4 bases and J 0 bases, leaving 4 bases between the germline ends. The length of the CDR3 is 13 residues. Germline V gene sequence: CDR1 SGHTA, CDR2 FQGNSA. The CDR3, as DNA: TGTGCCAGCAGCTCCTATAGCAATCAGCCCCAGCATTTT. It translates to CASSSYSNQPQHF. Variable domain in full (rest from reference TRBV7-2 and TRBJ1-5): GAGVSQSPSNKVTEKGKDVELRCDPISGHTALYWYRQSLGQGLEFLIYFQGNSAPDKSGLPSDRFSAERTGGSVSTLTIQRTQQEDSAVYLCASSSYSNQPQHFGDGTRLSIL.

This clone was recorded a few times. This chain uses TRBV4-3 with TRBJ2-2; no definite D call. The CDR3 has 15 residues. Germline-derived CDR1 and CDR2 are LGHNA and YSLEER. V lost 4 bases and J lost 5, with 14 bases in between. The CDR3 sequence is CASSRDSPATGELFF. For the CDR3, the DNA is TGCGCCAGCAGCCGCGACTCGCCGGCAACCGGGGAGCTGTTTTTT.

This clone showed up just a few times. The chain links TRBV5-4 to TRBJ2-7; 15 positions agree with TRBD2. Germline CDR1 reads SGHNT; CDR2 reads YYREEE (reference sequence). The CDR3 runs 15 residues. V lost 4 bases, J lost 3 bases, and 2 bases stayed unmatched. The CDR3 here is CASSGGLAGGYEQYF. CDR3 sequence (DNA): TGTGCCAGCAGCGGGGGACTAGCGGGGGGCTACGAGCAGTACTTC.

The J gene is TRBJ2-7, the V gene TRBV5-4, with a tentative D call TRBD1 (6 bases). Between the trimmed V and J ends, which lost 5 bases and 4 bases, there was a span of 22 bases. The germline CDR1 and CDR2 sequences are SGHNT and YYREEE (reference sequence). CDR3 length: 16 amino acids. The CDR3 DNA sequence: TGTGCCAGCAGTCTGAGACCCCGGGACACAGAGTACGAGCAGTACTTC. Protein: CASSLRPRDTEYEQYF.

The chain recombines TRBV13 with TRBJ2-7; 7 bases are shared with TRBD1. This CDR3 comprises 14 residues. Germline-derived CDR1 and CDR2 are PRHDT and FYEKMQ (reference sequence). The junction had 11 bases not matched to a gene; V was cut back by 5 bases and J by 7 bases. CDR3 in amino acids: CASSVTRGPREQYF. The CDR3 DNA reads TGTGCCAGCAGCGTAACTAGGGGGCCCAGGGAGCAGTACTTC.

In the case of this clone: At the DNA level, this CDR3 is encoded by other sequences in the same sample as well. The J gene is TRBJ1-2, the V gene TRBV18; D might be TRBD1 (5 bases). CDR3 length: 13 amino acids. V lost 3 bases and J lost 4, with 9 bases in between. Germline assignment: CDR1 KGHSH and CDR2 LQKENI. CDR3 amino acids: CASSPTESYGYTF. CDR3 in DNA: TGTGCCAGCTCACCGACAGAGTCCTATGGCTACACCTTC.

About this clone itself: Relative to the germline gene, one junction end is altered; a read error may explain this. The chain uses TRBV4-1 and TRBJ1-1; 8 bases are a match to TRBD1. Germline assignment: CDR1 MGHRA and CDR2 YSYEKL. The CDR3 has 17 residues. CDR3 residues: CTSSQDSRDRMNTEAFF. CDR3 in DNA: TGCACCAGCAGCCAAGATTCCCGGGACAGGATGAACACTGAAGCTTTCTTT.

Only one count was recorded for this clone. The rearrangement links TRBV14 to TRBJ2-6; D is uncertain. Germline CDR1 is SGHDN and CDR2 is FVKESK. This CDR3 has 13 amino acids. Trimming stripped 4 bases from V and 2 bases from J, with 3 bases between. The CDR3 spells CASSPAGANVLTF. Here the CDR3 DNA reads TGTGCCAGCAGCCCGGCTGGGGCCAACGTCCTGACTTTC.

The chain joins TRBV9 to TRBJ2-7; 7 bases are a match to TRBD1. Germline values: CDR1 SGDLS, CDR2 YYNGEE. This CDR3 contains 14 residues. V was clipped by 2 bases and J by 3 bases; unmatched bases: 5. The CDR3 DNA follows: TGTGCCAGCAGCGTGGCAGGGGGAAACTACGAGCAGTACTTC. It encodes CASSVAGGNYEQYF.

In nucleotides, the CDR3 is TGCGCCAGCAGCCGGGACATGTTTGGCAATCAGCCCCAGCATTTT. Translated: CASSRDMFGNQPQHF. The chain recombines TRBV4-3 with TRBJ1-5; TRBD1 might be the D (6 bases). Trimming left V 4 bases short and J 2 bases short, with 12 bases between. This CDR3 has 15 residues. Germline values: CDR1 LGHNA, CDR2 YSLEER.

This chain links TRBV6-5 with TRBJ1-5; 7 bases match TRBD1. J was trimmed by 5 bases and V by 6 bases; bases with no gene match: 4. This CDR3 is 13 amino acids long. Germline CDR1 and CDR2: MNHEY and SVGAGI. The CDR3 sequence is CASRRQGHQPQHF. The CDR3 region has the DNA TGTGCCAGCAGGCGACAGGGCCATCAGCCCCAGCATTTT.

This clone was recorded once. CDR3 region: CASSRTGGSGETQYF. DNA of the CDR3: TGTGCCAGCAGCCGCACAGGGGGATCGGGGGAGACCCAGTACTTC. The genes are TRBV6-5 and TRBJ2-5; 8 nucleotides line up with TRBD1. CDR3 length: 15 residues. CDR1 and CDR2 (germline): MNHEY, SVGAGI. Trimming took 6 bases from V and 5 from J; bases not matched to a gene: 11.

This clone was seen only a few times. This chain's CDR3 is CASSERVSGDSAKNIQYF. In DNA, the CDR3 is TGTGCCAGCAGTGAAAGGGTTAGCGGGGACTCAGCCAAAAACATTCAGTACTTC. V usage is TRBV2 and J usage is TRBJ2-4; TRBD2 matches 8 bases. The CDR3 covers 18 residues. Germline assignment: CDR1 SNHLY and CDR2 FYNNEI. V lost 2 bases to trimming and J lost 0 bases; unmatched junction nucleotides: 9.

The sample holds a few counts of this clone. This sequence joins TRBV4-3 and TRBJ1-4, with D possibly being TRBD1 (6 bases). Trimming pared 3 bases from V and 5 bases from J, leaving 10 bases between. The CDR3 covers 14 residues. Germline-derived CDR1 and CDR2 are LGHNA and YSLEER. The chain's CDR3 is CASSQRGGNEKLFF. CDR3 DNA sequence: TGCGCCAGCAGCCAGAGGGGGGGGAATGAAAAACTGTTTTTT.

This clone was observed a few times. CDR3 region: CASSNRVSNSPLHF. CDR3 DNA sequence: TGTGCCAGCAGTAACAGGGTGAGTAATTCACCCCTCCACTTT. J is TRBJ1-6 and V is TRBV27; possible D gene TRBD1, 6 bases. The V end lost 5 bases, the J end lost 6 bases, and 11 bases lay between the germline ends. The CDR3 loop spans 14 amino acids. Germline assignment: CDR1 MNHEY and CDR2 SMNVEV (reference sequence).